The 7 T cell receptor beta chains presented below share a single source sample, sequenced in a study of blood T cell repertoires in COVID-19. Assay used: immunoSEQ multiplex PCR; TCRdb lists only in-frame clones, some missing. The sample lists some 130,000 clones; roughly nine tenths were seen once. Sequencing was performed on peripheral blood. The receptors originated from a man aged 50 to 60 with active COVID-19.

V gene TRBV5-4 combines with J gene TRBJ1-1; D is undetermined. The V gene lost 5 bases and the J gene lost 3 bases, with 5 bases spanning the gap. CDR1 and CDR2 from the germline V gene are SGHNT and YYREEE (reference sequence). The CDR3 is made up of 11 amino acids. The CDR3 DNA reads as TGTGCCAGCAGGTCGGACACTGAAGCTTTCTTT. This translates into CASRSDTEAFF.

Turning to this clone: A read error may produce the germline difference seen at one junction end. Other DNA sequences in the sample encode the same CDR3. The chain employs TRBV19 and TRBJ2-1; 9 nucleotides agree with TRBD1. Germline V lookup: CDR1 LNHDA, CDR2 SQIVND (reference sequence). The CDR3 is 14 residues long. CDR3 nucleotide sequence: TGTGCCAGTACCGGGACAGGGAGCTACAATGAACAGTTCTTC. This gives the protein CASTGTGSYNEQFF.

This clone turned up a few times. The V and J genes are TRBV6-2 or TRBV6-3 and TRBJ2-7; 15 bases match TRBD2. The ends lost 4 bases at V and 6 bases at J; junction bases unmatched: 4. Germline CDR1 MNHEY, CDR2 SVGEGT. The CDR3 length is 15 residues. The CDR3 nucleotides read TGTGCCAGCAGTTGGACTAGCGGGGGGGCAGTCGAGCAGTACTTC. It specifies CASSWTSGGAVEQYF.

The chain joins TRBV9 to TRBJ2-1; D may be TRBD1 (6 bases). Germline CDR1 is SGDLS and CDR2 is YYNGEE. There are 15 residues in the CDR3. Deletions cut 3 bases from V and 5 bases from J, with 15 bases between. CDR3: CASSERGSGHNEQFF. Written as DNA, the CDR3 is TGTGCCAGCAGCGAGAGGGGGTCGGGGCACAATGAGCAGTTCTTC.

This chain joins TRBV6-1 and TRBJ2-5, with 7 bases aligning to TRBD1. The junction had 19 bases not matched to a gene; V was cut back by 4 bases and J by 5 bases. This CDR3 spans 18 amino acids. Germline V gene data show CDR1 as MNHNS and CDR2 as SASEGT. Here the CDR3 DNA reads TGTGCCAGCAGTGGAAGCCGTCTATCGACAGGGCAGGGGGAGACCCAGTACTTC. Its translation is CASSGSRLSTGQGETQYF.

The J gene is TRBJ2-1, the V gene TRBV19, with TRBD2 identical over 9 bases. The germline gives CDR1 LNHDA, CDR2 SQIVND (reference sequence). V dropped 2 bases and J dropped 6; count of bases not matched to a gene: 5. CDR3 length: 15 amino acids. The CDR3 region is CASSILVAGANEQFF. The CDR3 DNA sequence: TGTGCCAGTAGTATATTGGTAGCGGGAGCCAATGAGCAGTTCTTC. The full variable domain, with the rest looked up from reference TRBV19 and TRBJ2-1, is DGGITQSPKYLFRKEGQNVTLSCEQNLNHDAMYWYRQDPGQGLRLIYYSQIVNDFQKGDIAEGYSVSREKKESFPLTVTSAQKNPTAFYLCASSILVAGANEQFFGPGTRLTVL.

CDR3 sequence (DNA): TGTGCCACCAGTGATTTAAGAGCCAGCGGGAGGTTAACCGGGGAGCTGTTTTTT. As protein: CATSDLRASGRLTGELFF. The chain joins TRBV24-1 to TRBJ2-2; 9 bases are a match to TRBD2. The CDR3 length is 18 residues. In germline, CDR1 is KGHDR, CDR2 SFDVKD. V trimming: 1 base; J trimming: 5 bases; junction bases outside the gene matches: 10.